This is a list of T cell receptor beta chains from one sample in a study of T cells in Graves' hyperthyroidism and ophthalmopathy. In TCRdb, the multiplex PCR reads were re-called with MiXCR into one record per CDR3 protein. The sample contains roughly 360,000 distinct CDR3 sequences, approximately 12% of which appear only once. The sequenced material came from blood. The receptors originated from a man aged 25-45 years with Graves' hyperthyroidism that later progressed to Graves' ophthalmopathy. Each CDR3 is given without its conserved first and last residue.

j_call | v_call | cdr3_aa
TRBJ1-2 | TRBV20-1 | SAIPGRGYGYT
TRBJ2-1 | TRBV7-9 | ASSLGGPLVNEQF
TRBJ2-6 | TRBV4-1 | ASSYLARVLGANVLT
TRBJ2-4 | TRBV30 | AWTGGGNIQY
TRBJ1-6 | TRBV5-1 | ASSFLQGVNSPLH
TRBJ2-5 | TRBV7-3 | ASSLRGGSYQETQY
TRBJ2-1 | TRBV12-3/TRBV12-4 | ASSFPGAHNEQF
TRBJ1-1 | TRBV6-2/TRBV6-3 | ASTNPIRGLNTEAF
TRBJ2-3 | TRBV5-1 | ASSLDEWDTQY
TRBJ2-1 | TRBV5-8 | ASSLRGGGYNAQF
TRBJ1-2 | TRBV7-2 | ASSYYLGYT
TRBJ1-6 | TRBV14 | ASSQGRLGSPLH
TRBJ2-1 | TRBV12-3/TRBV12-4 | ASSFIRGGRYNEQF
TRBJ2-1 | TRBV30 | AWSGGYSSYNEQF
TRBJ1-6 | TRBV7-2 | ASSLVGQGYRGYNSPLH
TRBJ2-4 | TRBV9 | ASSIGGTVKNIQY
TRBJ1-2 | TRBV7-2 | ASSLEFDRVYGYT
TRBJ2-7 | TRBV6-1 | ATRDGHYEQY
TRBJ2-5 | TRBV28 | ASSKIGNRQETQY
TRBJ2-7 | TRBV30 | ACQTGVDEQY
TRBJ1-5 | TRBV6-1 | ASSYGDGNQPQH
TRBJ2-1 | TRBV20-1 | SAHQGVSYNEQF
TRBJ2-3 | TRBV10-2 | ASSRAGGTDTQY
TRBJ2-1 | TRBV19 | ASSISGGASNEQF